The source of this T cell receptor (beta chain) is a study of OX40 agonist ivuxolimab in advanced cancers. Study overall: Patients were treated with ivuxolimab, an agonistic anti-OX40 (CD134) antibody. Dose-escalation patients suffered from hepatocellular carcinoma, melanoma, renal cell or head and neck cancer.

Germline values: CDR1 LNHDA, CDR2 SQIVND (reference sequence). Trimming pared 0 bases from V and 6 bases from J, leaving 9 bases between. The CDR3 is made up of 15 amino acids. The data were produced by immunoSEQ multiplex PCR, yet TCRdb's version contains in-frame clones alone and is incomplete. This table holds roughly 60,000 clones, 84% found once. The J gene is TRBJ1-6, the V gene TRBV19; tentatively, D is TRBD1 (5 bases). This sequence was found in an adult with an advanced solid tumor such as melanoma, head and neck, liver or kidney cancer. The input for sequencing was CD4+ or CD8+ T cells sorted from blood, taken in a trial of the OX40 agonist ivuxolimab. CDR3 region: CASSIDLGTNSPLHF. Written as DNA, the CDR3 is TGTGCCAGTAGTATAGATTTGGGGACTAATTCACCCCTCCACTTT. Drawing the rest from reference TRBV19 and TRBJ1-6, the complete variable domain is DGGITQSPKYLFRKEGQNVTLSCEQNLNHDAMYWYRQDPGQGLRLIYYSQIVNDFQKGDIAEGYSVSREKKESFPLTVTSAQKNPTAFYLCASSIDLGTNSPLHFGNGTRLTVT.